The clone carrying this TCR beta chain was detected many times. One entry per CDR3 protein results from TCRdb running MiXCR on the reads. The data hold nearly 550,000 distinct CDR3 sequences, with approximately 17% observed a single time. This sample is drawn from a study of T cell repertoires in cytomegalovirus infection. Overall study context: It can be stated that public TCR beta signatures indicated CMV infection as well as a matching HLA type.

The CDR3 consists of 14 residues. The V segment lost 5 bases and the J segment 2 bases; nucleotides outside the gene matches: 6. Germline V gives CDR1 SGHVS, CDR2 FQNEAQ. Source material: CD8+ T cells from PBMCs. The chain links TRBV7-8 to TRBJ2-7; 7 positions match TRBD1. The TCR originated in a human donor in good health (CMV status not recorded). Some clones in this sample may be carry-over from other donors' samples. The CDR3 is CASSQTGSTYEQYF. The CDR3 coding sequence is TGTGCCAGCAGCCAGACAGGGAGCACCTACGAGCAGTACTTC.